These 26 T cell receptor beta chains share one sample of origin, sequenced in a study of OX40 agonist ivuxolimab in advanced cancers. Repertoires were generated with immunoSEQ multiplex PCR, while TCRdb's copy carries only in-frame clones and drops some. The table includes about 48,000 clones, 85% to 90% detected once. The sequencing here drew on CD4+ or CD8+ T cells sorted from blood, taken in a trial of the OX40 agonist ivuxolimab. Every receptor here comes from an adult with an advanced solid tumor such as melanoma, head and neck, liver or kidney cancer.

The genes are TRBV14 and TRBJ2-7; 9 positions agree with TRBD1. Looked up from germline, CDR1 is SGHDN and CDR2 is FVKESK. The CDR3 contains 15 residues. J was trimmed by 6 bases and V by 4 bases; bases with no gene match: 10. The DNA for the CDR3 is TGTGCCAGCAGCCGGAGGACAGGGGTACCGGGCGAGCAGTACTTC. Its translation: CASSRRTGVPGEQYF.

This clone was recorded only once. The chain is built from TRBV27 and TRBJ1-3; D not resolved. Germline CDR1 reads MNHEY; CDR2 reads SMNVEV (reference sequence). CDR3 length: 14 residues. Trimming removed 2 bases at V and 2 bases at J, with 7 bases between. The chain's CDR3 is CASSLRGAGNTIYF. The DNA for the CDR3 is TGTGCCAGCAGTTTACGGGGTGCTGGAAACACCATATATTTT.

The CDR3 protein is CASSSGFTDTQYF. The DNA of the CDR3 is TGTGCCAGCAGCTCAGGGTTCACAGATACGCAGTATTTT. The chain joins TRBV13 to TRBJ2-3; the D gene is possibly TRBD1 (5 bases). The CDR3 runs 13 residues. V shed 4 bases and J shed 2 bases, with 7 bases lying between them. The germline gives CDR1 PRHDT, CDR2 FYEKMQ (reference sequence).

This clone was found once. Written as DNA, the CDR3 is TGTGCCAGCAGTGCGGACCCCGGGAAAACCTACGAGCAGTACTTC. It specifies CASSADPGKTYEQYF. This sequence joins TRBV2 and TRBJ2-7; D is perhaps TRBD2 (5 bases). Germline V gene data show CDR1 as SNHLY and CDR2 as FYNNEI. The CDR3 extends over 15 amino acids. V dropped 4 bases and J dropped 2 bases, with 15 bases sitting between them.

This clone was found once. The chain has TRBV27 and TRBJ2-1, with TRBD2 identical over 9 bases. This CDR3 comprises 16 residues. Germline V lookup: CDR1 MNHEY, CDR2 SMNVEV (reference sequence). With 4 bases clipped from V and 0 bases from J, the junction kept 4 bases outside the gene matches. The CDR3 DNA is TGTGCCAGCAGTTCAAAGCGGGGGGACTCCTACAATGAGCAGTTCTTC. This gives the protein CASSSKRGDSYNEQFF.

The chain joins TRBV9 to TRBJ1-6; D possibly corresponds to TRBD1 (6 bases). The V end lost 3 bases, the J end lost 0 bases, and 13 bases lay between the germline ends. This CDR3 is built from 17 residues. The germline V gene has CDR1 SGDLS and CDR2 YYNGEE. The DNA of the CDR3 is TGTGCCAGCAGCGCCTCCCAGGGGAGCTCCTATAATTCACCCCTCCACTTT. Translating it yields CASSASQGSSYNSPLHF.

The chain carries TRBV25-1 and TRBJ2-7; 8 bases are shared with TRBD1. Germline V CDR1 and CDR2: MGHDK, SYGVNS. V gave up 8 bases and J gave up 1 base; unmatched junction bases: 4. The CDR3 sequence is 13 residues long. CDR3 region: CASRQGRSYEQYF. In DNA form, the CDR3 reads TGTGCCAGCCGACAGGGGCGATCCTACGAGCAGTACTTC.

This chain links TRBV7-9 with TRBJ2-7; D is perhaps TRBD1 or TRBD2 (6 bases each). From germline, CDR1 is SEHNR and CDR2 FQNEAQ (reference sequence). The V end lost 5 bases, the J end lost 3 bases, and 17 bases lay between the germline ends. This CDR3 spans 15 amino acids. Here the CDR3 reads CASSPPPGAVYEQYF. The CDR3 DNA sequence: TGTGCCAGCAGCCCGCCGCCGGGGGCAGTCTACGAGCAGTACTTC. The variable domain in full, completed from reference TRBV7-9 and TRBJ2-7, reads DTGVSQNPRHKITKRGQNVTFRCDPISEHNRLYWYRQTLGQGPEFLTYFQNEAQLEKSRLLSDRFSAERPKGSFSTLEIQRTEQGDSAMYLCASSPPPGAVYEQYFGPGTRLTVT.

The rearrangement uses TRBV4-1 and TRBJ1-1; possible D gene TRBD1, 6 bases. The CDR3 extends over 17 amino acids. Trimming pared 5 bases from V and 7 bases from J, leaving 26 bases between. Germline V gene lookup returns CDR1 MGHRA and CDR2 YSYEKL. The CDR3 here is CASSSGGGRGPFDEAFF. The CDR3, as DNA: TGCGCCAGCAGCAGCGGAGGGGGAAGGGGACCGTTCGATGAAGCTTTCTTT.

The rearrangement links TRBV2 to TRBJ1-2; no firm D call. Germline V gene lookup returns CDR1 SNHLY and CDR2 FYNNEI. The CDR3 length is 15 residues. Trimming took 5 bases from V and 6 from J, leaving 19 bases between them. The chain's CDR3 is CASSPSSGIFHGYTF. The CDR3 DNA is TGTGCCAGCAGTCCGTCCTCCGGAATTTTCCATGGCTACACCTTC.

J is TRBJ2-7 and V is TRBV9; D tentatively reads TRBD1 or TRBD2 (5 bases each). Between the trimmed V and J ends, which lost 0 bases and 3 bases, there was a span of 13 bases. Germline CDR1 and CDR2: SGDLS and YYNGEE. The length of the CDR3 is 15 residues. The CDR3 DNA sequence: TGTGCCAGCAGCGTAGCTTTTGGGACGCACTACGAGCAGTACTTC. Amino acids: CASSVAFGTHYEQYF.

This sequence joins TRBV9 and TRBJ2-7, with 7 nucleotides matching TRBD1. This CDR3 is built from 14 residues. J was trimmed by 3 bases and V by 0 bases; bases with no gene match: 3. Germline CDR1 reads SGDLS; CDR2 reads YYNGEE. The CDR3 DNA sequence: TGTGCCAGCAGCGTAGGAACAGGGGACTACGAGCAGTACTTC. This gives the protein CASSVGTGDYEQYF.

The CDR3 sequence: CASSELSTDQETQYF. The CDR3 nucleotides read TGTGCCAGCAGTGAATTATCGACAGACCAAGAGACCCAGTACTTC. The rearrangement joins TRBV25-1 to TRBJ2-5, with D maybe TRBD1 (5 bases). The ends were cut back, 1 base at V and 0 bases at J, with 9 bases in the middle. Germline loops: CDR1 MGHDK, CDR2 SYGVNS. This CDR3 is 15 amino acids long.

This clone has just one count. The chain carries TRBV7-9 and TRBJ2-2; TRBD1 aligns across 10 bases. Germline V lookup: CDR1 SEHNR, CDR2 FQNEAQ (reference sequence). The CDR3 runs to 14 residues. J gave up 6 bases and V 4 bases, and 2 bases lay outside the gene matches. The CDR3 region is CASSSGQGAGELFF. In DNA, the CDR3 is TGTGCCAGCAGCTCAGGACAGGGGGCCGGGGAGCTGTTTTTT.

The chain combines TRBV4-3 with TRBJ2-3; 9 positions agree with TRBD2. The CDR3 runs to 18 residues. Germline V gene lookup returns CDR1 LGHNA and CDR2 YSLEER. The junction had 15 bases not matched to a gene; V was cut back by 2 bases and J by 6 bases. In nucleotides, the CDR3 is TGCGCCAGCAGCCAATATACGACCGCGGGGGGGCCGTCGGATACGCAGTATTTT. Translating gives CASSQYTTAGGPSDTQYF.

The chain couples TRBV28 to TRBJ2-1; tentatively, D is TRBD2 (5 bases). The CDR3 runs 13 residues. In germline, CDR1 is MDHEN, CDR2 SYDVKM. V lost 2 bases and J 9 bases, leaving 11 bases between the germline ends. CDR3 sequence reads: CASSLGTSGEQFF. Here the CDR3 DNA reads TGTGCCAGCAGTTTAGGTACTAGTGGTGAGCAGTTCTTC.

V is TRBV7-9 and J is TRBJ1-1; tentative D call: TRBD1 (6 bases). Germline V CDR1 and CDR2: SEHNR, FQNEAQ (reference sequence). CDR3 length: 13 amino acids. V shed 2 bases and J shed 6 bases, with 10 bases lying between them. The CDR3 sequence: CASSLSRGPEAFF. CDR3 DNA sequence: TGTGCCAGCAGCTTAAGCAGGGGTCCTGAAGCTTTCTTT.

CDR3 sequence (DNA): TGTGCCAGTAGTATTTTAGGTACCGGGGAGCTGTTTTTT. Amino acids: CASSILGTGELFF. The chain links TRBV19 to TRBJ2-2; D gene uncertain. The germline V and J ends were trimmed by 3 bases and 5 bases, with 7 bases remaining between them. The CDR3 spans 13 residues. CDR1 is LNHDA and CDR2 is SQIVND in the germline V gene (reference sequence).

The V and J genes are TRBV4-2 and TRBJ2-5; maybe TRBD2 (6 bases). The CDR3 totals 15 residues. With 0 bases removed from V and 4 bases from J, the gap between germline ends came to 12 bases. The germline gives CDR1 LGHNA, CDR2 YNFKEQ. The CDR3 region has the DNA TGTGCCAGCAGCCAAGATGGGGGGTCCCGAGAGACCCAGTACTTC. Translation: CASSQDGGSRETQYF.

The V gene is TRBV28, the J gene TRBJ2-1; possibly TRBD1 for D (5 bases). From germline, CDR1 is MDHEN and CDR2 SYDVKM. The CDR3 is made up of 14 amino acids. V was pared by 4 bases and J by 6 bases, with 13 bases between. The DNA for the CDR3 is TGTGCCAGCAGTTCCAGGGCCTTTCCCAATGAGCAGTTCTTC. It translates to CASSSRAFPNEQFF.

The gene calls are TRBV18 and TRBJ2-7; 8 bases match TRBD1. J gave up 0 bases and V 4 bases, and 5 bases lay outside the gene matches. Germline assignment: CDR1 KGHSH and CDR2 LQKENI. CDR3 length: 15 residues. CDR3 residues: CASSLGQGLSYEQYF. CDR3 nucleotide sequence: TGTGCCAGCTCACTCGGACAGGGCCTCTCCTACGAGCAGTACTTC.

The rearrangement links TRBV10-1 to TRBJ1-2; possible D gene TRBD1, 6 bases. This CDR3 is 15 amino acids long. The germline V gene encodes CDR1 WNHNN and CDR2 SYGVQD (reference sequence). V was cut by 4 bases and J by 5 bases, with 17 bases left in between. CDR3 sequence reads: CASSGTADNTYGYTF. Here the CDR3 DNA reads TGCGCCAGCAGTGGGACAGCGGACAATACGTATGGCTACACCTTC.

A few counts support this clone. The chain uses TRBV27 and TRBJ2-7, with a weak D call TRBD2 (6 bases). CDR1 is MNHEY and CDR2 is SMNVEV in the germline V gene (reference sequence). This CDR3 has 15 amino acids. V lost 5 bases and J 0 bases, leaving 14 bases between the germline ends. CDR3 sequence (DNA): TGTGCCAGCAGTCCCGGGACTTCCAGCTCCTACGAGCAGTACTTC. Its protein product is CASSPGTSSSYEQYF.

This clone appeared once. The chain combines TRBV5-6 with TRBJ2-5; 9 positions match TRBD2. Germline assignment: CDR1 SGHDT and CDR2 YYEEEE. This CDR3 is built from 18 residues. Unmatched junction bases numbered 12, after V lost 1 base and J lost 2 bases. CDR3 coding DNA: TGTGCCAGCAGCTTGTCTGCTAGCGGGGCACACATACAAGAGACCCAGTACTTC. Amino acid sequence: CASSLSASGAHIQETQYF.

The chain uses TRBV29-1 and TRBJ2-3; TRBD2 is a possible D gene (5 bases). Trimming removed 7 bases at V and 5 bases at J, with 22 bases between. CDR3 size: 15 residues. Germline V gene data show CDR1 as SQVTM and CDR2 as ANQGSEA. CDR3 nucleotide sequence: TGCAGCGCCAACCGGCCTCCGGGAAGGATAGATACGCAGTATTTT. This translates into CSANRPPGRIDTQYF.

This sequence joins TRBV6-1 and TRBJ2-7; D unresolved. V was shortened by 2 bases and J by 4 bases, with 6 bases between the two germline ends. The V gene's germline CDR1 is MNHNS and CDR2 SASEGT. The CDR3 spans 12 residues. The CDR3 DNA follows: TGTGCCAGCAGTGAAAAAGTGTACGAGCAGTACTTC. Protein sequence: CASSEKVYEQYF.